The rows below give T cell receptor beta chains drawn from one sample of a study of CD8+CD57+ T cells in acquired aplastic anemia. TCRdb re-derived calls from the reads in MiXCR, one entry per CDR3 protein. The sample yields 110,000 or so distinct CDR3 sequences, under 60% seen once. Input material: sorted CD4+, CD8+, or CD8+CD57+ T cells (not recorded which) from PBMCs. These receptors all come from a human donor with aplastic anemia. Both conserved end residues are part of each CDR3. A D gene is named only where the DNA matches it firmly. Clone size is shown for a subset of rows, as once, few, many or a class of expanded clone.

CDR3 protein: CASSISGGASYGYTF
CDR3 DNA: TGTGCCAGCAGCATTTCAGGGGGCGCAAGCTATGGCTACACCTTC
clone size: few
J gene: TRBJ1-2
V gene: TRBV7-6
D gene: TRBD1

CDR3 protein: CASSGSAQGSEAFF
CDR3 DNA: TGTGCCAGCAGTGGGAGCGCACAGGGGTCTGAAGCTTTCTTT
clone size: -
J gene: TRBJ1-1
V gene: TRBV2
D gene: TRBD1

CDR3 protein: CASSEGQLIYNEQFF
CDR3 DNA: TGTGCCAGCAGTGAAGGTCAGCTGATTTACAATGAGCAGTTCTTC
clone size: -
J gene: TRBJ2-1
V gene: TRBV2
D gene: -

CDR3 protein: CATQDRSPGVSYNEQFF
CDR3 DNA: TGTGCCACCCAGGATCGCTCCCCCGGAGTTTCCTACAATGAGCAGTTCTTC
clone size: -
J gene: TRBJ2-1
V gene: TRBV10-3
D gene: -

CDR3 protein: CASSDTSGGEETQYF
CDR3 DNA: TGTGCCAGCAGTGACACTAGCGGTGGTGAGGAGACCCAGTACTTC
clone size: few
J gene: TRBJ2-5
V gene: TRBV25-1
D gene: TRBD2

CDR3 protein: CASSAAYSYEQYF
CDR3 DNA: TGCGCCAGCAGTGCCGCCTACTCCTACGAGCAGTACTTC
clone size: -
J gene: TRBJ2-7
V gene: TRBV10-1
D gene: -

CDR3 protein: CSVEGSGQGSYEQYF
CDR3 DNA: TGCAGCGTTGAAGGGTCCGGACAGGGGTCCTACGAGCAGTACTTC
clone size: many
J gene: TRBJ2-7
V gene: TRBV29-1
D gene: TRBD1

CDR3 protein: CSASFRSLGKVIEQYF
CDR3 DNA: TGCAGTGCTAGCTTTAGAAGCCTTGGCAAGGTGATCGAGCAGTACTTC
clone size: -
J gene: TRBJ2-7
V gene: TRBV20-1
D gene: -

CDR3 protein: CSAAPYLATNEKLFF
CDR3 DNA: TGCAGTGCGGCTCCATATCTCGCAACTAATGAAAAACTGTTTTTT
clone size: many
J gene: TRBJ1-4
V gene: TRBV20-1
D gene: -

CDR3 protein: CSARAQGGDRGRGYTF
CDR3 DNA: TGCAGTGCTAGAGCTCAGGGCGGGGACAGGGGTCGGGGCTACACCTTC
clone size: -
J gene: TRBJ1-2
V gene: TRBV20-1
D gene: TRBD1

CDR3 protein: CASKDSSTDTQYF
CDR3 DNA: TGTGCCAGTAAAGACAGCAGCACAGATACGCAGTATTTT
clone size: -
J gene: TRBJ2-3
V gene: TRBV19
D gene: -

CDR3 protein: CASSQTGSTYNEQFF
CDR3 DNA: TGTGCCAGCAGCCAAACAGGGAGCACCTACAATGAGCAGTTCTTC
clone size: once
J gene: TRBJ2-1
V gene: TRBV4-2
D gene: -

CDR3 protein: CASRARLAELHYEQYF
CDR3 DNA: TGCGCCAGCAGGGCCCGACTAGCGGAACTCCACTACGAGCAGTACTTC
clone size: -
J gene: TRBJ2-7
V gene: TRBV5-1
D gene: TRBD2

CDR3 protein: CAISSMERGFTEAFF
CDR3 DNA: TGTGCCATCAGTAGTATGGAGAGGGGGTTCACTGAAGCTTTCTTT
clone size: -
J gene: TRBJ1-1
V gene: TRBV10-3
D gene: -

CDR3 protein: CASSLVYPSSYEQYF
CDR3 DNA: TGTGCCAGCAGCTTAGTCTACCCCAGCTCCTACGAGCAGTACTTC
clone size: -
J gene: TRBJ2-7
V gene: TRBV7-9
D gene: -

CDR3 protein: CAIKPGQGAYEQYF
CDR3 DNA: TGTGCCATCAAACCGGGACAGGGGGCCTACGAGCAGTACTTC
clone size: -
J gene: TRBJ2-7
V gene: TRBV10-3
D gene: TRBD1

CDR3 protein: CASSRLTTDTQYF
CDR3 DNA: TGTGCCAGCAGCCGACTAACAACAGATACGCAGTATTTT
clone size: -
J gene: TRBJ2-3
V gene: TRBV7-9
D gene: -

CDR3 protein: CATSRVGTGYGYTF
CDR3 DNA: TGTGCCACCAGCAGAGTCGGGACAGGCTATGGCTACACCTTC
clone size: few
J gene: TRBJ1-2
V gene: TRBV15
D gene: TRBD1

CDR3 protein: CATSRETGLAGVTDTQYF
CDR3 DNA: TGTGCCACCAGCAGAGAAACGGGACTAGCGGGGGTCACAGATACGCAGTATTTT
clone size: -
J gene: TRBJ2-3
V gene: TRBV15
D gene: TRBD2

CDR3 protein: CSARPGQSSYEQYF
CDR3 DNA: TGCAGTGCTAGGCCGGGACAGAGCTCCTACGAGCAGTACTTC
clone size: -
J gene: TRBJ2-7
V gene: TRBV20-1
D gene: TRBD1

CDR3 protein: CASSGNRYEQYF
CDR3 DNA: TGTGCCAGCAGTGGTAATCGGTACGAGCAGTACTTC
clone size: few
J gene: TRBJ2-7
V gene: TRBV2
D gene: -